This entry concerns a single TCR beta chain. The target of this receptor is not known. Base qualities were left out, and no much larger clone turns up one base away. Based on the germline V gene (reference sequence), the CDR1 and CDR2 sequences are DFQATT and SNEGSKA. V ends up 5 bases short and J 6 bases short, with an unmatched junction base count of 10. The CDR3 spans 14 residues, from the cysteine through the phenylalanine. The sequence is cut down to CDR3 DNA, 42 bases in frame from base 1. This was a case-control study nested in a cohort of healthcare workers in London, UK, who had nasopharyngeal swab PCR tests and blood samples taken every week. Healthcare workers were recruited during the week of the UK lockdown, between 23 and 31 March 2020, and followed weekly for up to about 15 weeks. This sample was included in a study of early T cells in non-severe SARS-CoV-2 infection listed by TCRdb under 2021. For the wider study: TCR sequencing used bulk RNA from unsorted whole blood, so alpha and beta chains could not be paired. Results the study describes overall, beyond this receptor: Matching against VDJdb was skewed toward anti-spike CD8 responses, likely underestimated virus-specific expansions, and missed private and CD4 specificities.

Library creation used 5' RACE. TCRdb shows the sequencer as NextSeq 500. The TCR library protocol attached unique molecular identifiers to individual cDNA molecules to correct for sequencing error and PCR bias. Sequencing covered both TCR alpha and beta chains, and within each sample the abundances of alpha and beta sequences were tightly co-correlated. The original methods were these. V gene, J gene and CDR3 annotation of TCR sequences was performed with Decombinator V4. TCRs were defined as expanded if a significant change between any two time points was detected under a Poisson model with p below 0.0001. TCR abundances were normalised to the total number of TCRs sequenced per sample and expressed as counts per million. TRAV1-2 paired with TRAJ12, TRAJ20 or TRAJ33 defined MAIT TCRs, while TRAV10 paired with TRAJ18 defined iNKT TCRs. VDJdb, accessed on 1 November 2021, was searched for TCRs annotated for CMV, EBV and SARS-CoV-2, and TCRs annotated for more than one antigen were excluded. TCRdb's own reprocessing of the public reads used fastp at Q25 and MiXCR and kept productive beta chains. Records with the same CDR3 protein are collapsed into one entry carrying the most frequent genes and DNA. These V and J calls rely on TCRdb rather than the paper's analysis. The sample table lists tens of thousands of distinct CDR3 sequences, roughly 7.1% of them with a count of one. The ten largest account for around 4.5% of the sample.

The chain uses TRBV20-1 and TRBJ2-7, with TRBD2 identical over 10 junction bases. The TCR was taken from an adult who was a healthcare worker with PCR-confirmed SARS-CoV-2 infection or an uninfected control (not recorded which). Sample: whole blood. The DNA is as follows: TGCAGTGCTTTACAAAGCGGGGGGGCCGGCGAGCAGTACTTC. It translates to CSALQSGGAGEQYF.